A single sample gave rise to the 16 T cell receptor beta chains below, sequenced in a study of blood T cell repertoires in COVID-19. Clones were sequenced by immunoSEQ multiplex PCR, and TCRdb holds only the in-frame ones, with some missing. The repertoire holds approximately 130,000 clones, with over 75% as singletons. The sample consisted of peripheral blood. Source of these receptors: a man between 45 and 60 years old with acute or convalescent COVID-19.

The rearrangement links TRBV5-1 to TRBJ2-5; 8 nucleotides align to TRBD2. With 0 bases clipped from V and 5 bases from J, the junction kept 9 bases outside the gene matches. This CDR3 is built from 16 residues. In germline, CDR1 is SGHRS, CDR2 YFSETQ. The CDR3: CASSLEVTGGPETQYF. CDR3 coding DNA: TGCGCCAGCAGCTTGGAGGTCACGGGAGGGCCGGAGACCCAGTACTTC. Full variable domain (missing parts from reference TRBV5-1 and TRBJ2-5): KAGVTQTPRYLIKTRGQQVTLSCSPISGHRSVSWYQQTPGQGLQFLFEYFSETQRNKGNFPGRFSGRQFSNSRSEMNVSTLELGDSALYLCASSLEVTGGPETQYFGPGTRLLVL.

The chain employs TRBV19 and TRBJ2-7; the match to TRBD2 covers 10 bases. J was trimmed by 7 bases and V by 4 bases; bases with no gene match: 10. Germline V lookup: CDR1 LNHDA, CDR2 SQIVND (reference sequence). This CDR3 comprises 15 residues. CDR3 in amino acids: CASSTRAGGPGEQYF. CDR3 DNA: TGTGCCAGTAGTACTCGAGCGGGAGGGCCGGGAGAGCAGTACTTC.

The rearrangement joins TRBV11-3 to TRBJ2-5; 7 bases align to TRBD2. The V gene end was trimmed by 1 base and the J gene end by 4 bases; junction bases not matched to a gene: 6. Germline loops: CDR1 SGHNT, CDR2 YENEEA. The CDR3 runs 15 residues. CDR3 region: CASSLGRDYGETQYF. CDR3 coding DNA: TGTGCCAGCAGCTTAGGCCGGGACTATGGAGAGACCCAGTACTTC.

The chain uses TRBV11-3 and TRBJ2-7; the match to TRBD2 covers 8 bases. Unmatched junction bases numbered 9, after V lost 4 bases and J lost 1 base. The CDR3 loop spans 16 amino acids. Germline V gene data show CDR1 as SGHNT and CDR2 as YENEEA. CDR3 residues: CASSSPGREGSYEQYF. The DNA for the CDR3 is TGTGCCAGCAGCTCCCCCGGCCGGGAGGGTTCCTACGAGCAGTACTTC. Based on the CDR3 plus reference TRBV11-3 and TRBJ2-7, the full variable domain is EAGVVQSPRYKIIEKKQPVAFWCNPISGHNTLYWYLQNLGQGPELLIRYENEEAVDDSQLPKDRFSAERLKGVDSTLKIQPAELGDSAVYLCASSSPGREGSYEQYFGPGTRLTVT.

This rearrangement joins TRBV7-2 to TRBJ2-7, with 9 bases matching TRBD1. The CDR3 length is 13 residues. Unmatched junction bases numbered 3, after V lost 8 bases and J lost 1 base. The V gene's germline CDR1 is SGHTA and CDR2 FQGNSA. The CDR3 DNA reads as TGTGCCAGCCAGGGACAGGGTTCCTACGAGCAGTACTTC. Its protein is CASQGQGSYEQYF.

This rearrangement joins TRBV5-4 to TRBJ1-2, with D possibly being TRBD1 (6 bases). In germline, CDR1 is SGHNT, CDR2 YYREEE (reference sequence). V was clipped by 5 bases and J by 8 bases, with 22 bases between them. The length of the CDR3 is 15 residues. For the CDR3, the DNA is TGTGCCAGCAGTCAAAGGGCACAGGGTTGGGGAGGCTACACCTTC. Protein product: CASSQRAQGWGGYTF.

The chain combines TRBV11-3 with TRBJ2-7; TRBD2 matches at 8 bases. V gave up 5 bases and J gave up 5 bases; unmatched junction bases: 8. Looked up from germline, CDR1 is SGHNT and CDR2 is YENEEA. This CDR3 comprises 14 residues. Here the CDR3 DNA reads TGTGCCAGCAGCCCAACTAGCGGCGCCCACGAGCAGTACTTC. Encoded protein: CASSPTSGAHEQYF. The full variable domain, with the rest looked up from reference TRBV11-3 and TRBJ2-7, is EAGVVQSPRYKIIEKKQPVAFWCNPISGHNTLYWYLQNLGQGPELLIRYENEEAVDDSQLPKDRFSAERLKGVDSTLKIQPAELGDSAVYLCASSPTSGAHEQYFGPGTRLTVT.

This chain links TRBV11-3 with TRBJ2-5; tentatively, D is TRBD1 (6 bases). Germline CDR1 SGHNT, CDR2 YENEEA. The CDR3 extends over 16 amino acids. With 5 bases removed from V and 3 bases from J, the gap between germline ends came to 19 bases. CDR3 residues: CASSGEMVAGEETQYF. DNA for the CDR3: TGTGCCAGCAGCGGAGAGATGGTGGCAGGGGAAGAGACCCAGTACTTC.

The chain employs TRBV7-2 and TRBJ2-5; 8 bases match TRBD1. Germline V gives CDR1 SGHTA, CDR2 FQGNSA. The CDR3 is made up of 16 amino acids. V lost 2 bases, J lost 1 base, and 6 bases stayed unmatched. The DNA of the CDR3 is TGTGCCAGCAGCTTAACCGGACAGGGATCCCAAGAGACCCAGTACTTC. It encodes CASSLTGQGSQETQYF.

CDR3 nucleotide sequence: TGTGCCACCAGTGATTCGGGACTAGCGGGAGGGTGGGGAGAGACCCAGTACTTC. Protein: CATSDSGLAGGWGETQYF. The chain has TRBV24-1 and TRBJ2-5; TRBD2 matches 16 bases. V dropped 2 bases and J dropped 4; count of bases not matched to a gene: 6. This CDR3 comprises 18 residues. Germline values: CDR1 KGHDR, CDR2 SFDVKD.

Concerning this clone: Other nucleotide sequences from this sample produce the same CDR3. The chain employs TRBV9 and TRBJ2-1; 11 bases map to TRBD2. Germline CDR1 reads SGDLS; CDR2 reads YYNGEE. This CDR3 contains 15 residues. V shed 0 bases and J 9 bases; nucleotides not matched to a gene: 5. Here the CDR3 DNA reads TGTGCCAGCAGCGTAGGCCTAGCGGGAGGAGGTGAGCAGTTCTTC. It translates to CASSVGLAGGGEQFF.

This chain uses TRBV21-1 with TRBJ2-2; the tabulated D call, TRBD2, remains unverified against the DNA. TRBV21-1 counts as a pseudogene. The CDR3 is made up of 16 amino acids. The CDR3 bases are TGTGCCAGCAGCACAAGGACTAGCTTCTACACCGGGGAGCTGTTTTTT. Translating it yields CASSTRTSFYTGELFF.

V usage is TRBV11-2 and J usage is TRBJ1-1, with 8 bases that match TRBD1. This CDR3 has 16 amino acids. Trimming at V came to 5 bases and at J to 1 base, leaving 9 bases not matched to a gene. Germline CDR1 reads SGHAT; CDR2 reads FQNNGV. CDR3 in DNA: TGTGCCAGCAGCCAGGGGCCGGACAGGGAGAACACTGAAGCTTTCTTT. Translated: CASSQGPDRENTEAFF. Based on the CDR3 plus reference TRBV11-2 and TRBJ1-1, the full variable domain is EAGVAQSPRYKIIEKRQSVAFWCNPISGHATLYWYQQILGQGPKLLIQFQNNGVVDDSQLPKDRFSAERLKGVDSTLKIQPAKLEDSAVYLCASSQGPDRENTEAFFGQGTRLTVV.

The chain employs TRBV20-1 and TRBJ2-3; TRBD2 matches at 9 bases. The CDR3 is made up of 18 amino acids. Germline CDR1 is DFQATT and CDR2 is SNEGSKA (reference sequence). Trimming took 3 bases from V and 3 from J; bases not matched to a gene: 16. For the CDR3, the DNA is TGCAGTGCTAGTAGGGGTCTTGGTAGCGGGAGTGTTACAGATACGCAGTATTTT. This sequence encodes CSASRGLGSGSVTDTQYF.

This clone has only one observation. CDR3 residues: CASSLRSGISSYNEQFF. The CDR3 nucleotides read TGTGCCAGCAGCTTACGGAGCGGGATAAGCTCCTACAATGAGCAGTTCTTC. The rearrangement links TRBV11-2 to TRBJ2-1, with 7 nucleotides matching TRBD2. The V gene's germline CDR1 is SGHAT and CDR2 FQNNGV. Unmatched junction bases numbered 7, after V lost 2 bases and J lost 0 bases. The CDR3 extends over 17 amino acids.

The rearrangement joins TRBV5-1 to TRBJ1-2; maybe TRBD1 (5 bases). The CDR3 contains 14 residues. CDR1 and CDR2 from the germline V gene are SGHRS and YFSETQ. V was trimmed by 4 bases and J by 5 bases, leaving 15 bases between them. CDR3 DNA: TGCGCCAGCAGCCAGAGCGGGGCCGGGTATGGCTACACCTTC. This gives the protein CASSQSGAGYGYTF.